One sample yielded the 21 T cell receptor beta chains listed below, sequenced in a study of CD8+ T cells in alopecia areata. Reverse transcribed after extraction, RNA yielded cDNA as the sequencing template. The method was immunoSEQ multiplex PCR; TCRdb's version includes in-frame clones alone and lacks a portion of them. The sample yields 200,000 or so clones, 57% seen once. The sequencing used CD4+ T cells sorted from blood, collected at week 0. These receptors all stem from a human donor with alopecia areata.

The CDR3 sequence is CSHLGEYYEQYF. Here the CDR3 DNA reads TGCAGCCACCTCGGGGAGTACTACGAGCAGTACTTC. The chain uses TRBV29-1 and TRBJ2-7; D is possibly TRBD2 (5 bases). The germline gives CDR1 SQVTM, CDR2 ANQGSEA. CDR3 length equals 12 residues. Trimming took 8 bases from V and 3 from J, leaving 14 bases between them.

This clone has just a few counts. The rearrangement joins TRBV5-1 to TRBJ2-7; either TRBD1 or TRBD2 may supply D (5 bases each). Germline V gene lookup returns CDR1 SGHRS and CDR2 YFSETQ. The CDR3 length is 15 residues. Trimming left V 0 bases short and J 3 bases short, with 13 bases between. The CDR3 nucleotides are TGCGCCAGCAGCTTGGCTCCGGGACCTTTCTACGAGCAGTACTTC. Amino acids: CASSLAPGPFYEQYF. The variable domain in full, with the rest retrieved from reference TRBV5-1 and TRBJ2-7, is KAGVTQTPRYLIKTRGQQVTLSCSPISGHRSVSWYQQTPGQGLQFLFEYFSETQRNKGNFPGRFSGRQFSNSRSEMNVSTLELGDSALYLCASSLAPGPFYEQYFGPGTRLTVT.

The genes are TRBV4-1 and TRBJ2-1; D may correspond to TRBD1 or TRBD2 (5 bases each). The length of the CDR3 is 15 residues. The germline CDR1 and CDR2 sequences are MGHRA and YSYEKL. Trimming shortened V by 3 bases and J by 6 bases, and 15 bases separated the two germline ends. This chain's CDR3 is CASSQGEGLGNEQFF. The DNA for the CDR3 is TGCGCCAGCAGCCAGGGGGAAGGCTTAGGCAATGAGCAGTTCTTC.

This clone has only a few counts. The CDR3 DNA is TGTGCCTGGGGAAGGACAGGGGGCTCCTACGAGCAGTACTTC. It is translated as CAWGRTGGSYEQYF. This chain joins TRBV30 and TRBJ2-7; 10 bases match TRBD1. Germline CDR1 reads GTSNPN; CDR2 reads SVGIG (reference sequence). J was trimmed by 0 bases and V by 5 bases; bases with no gene match: 4. The CDR3 sequence is 14 residues long.

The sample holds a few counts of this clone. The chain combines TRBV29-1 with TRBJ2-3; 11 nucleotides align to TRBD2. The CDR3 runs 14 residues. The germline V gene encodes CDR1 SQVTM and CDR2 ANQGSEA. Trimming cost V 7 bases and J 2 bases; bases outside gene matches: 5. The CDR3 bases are TGCAGCGAATCTAGCGGGGGGCCCACAGATACGCAGTATTTT. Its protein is CSESSGGPTDTQYF.

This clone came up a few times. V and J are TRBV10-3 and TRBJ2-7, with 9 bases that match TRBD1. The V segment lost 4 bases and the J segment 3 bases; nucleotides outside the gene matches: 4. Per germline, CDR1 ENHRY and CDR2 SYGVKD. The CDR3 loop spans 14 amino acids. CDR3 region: CAISALTGGYEQYF. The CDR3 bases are TGTGCCATCAGTGCCCTGACAGGGGGCTACGAGCAGTACTTC.

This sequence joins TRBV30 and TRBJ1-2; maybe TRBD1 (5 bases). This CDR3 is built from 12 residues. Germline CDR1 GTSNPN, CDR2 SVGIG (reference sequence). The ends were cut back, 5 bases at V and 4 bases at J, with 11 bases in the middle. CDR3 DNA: TGTGCCTGGGGGACGTACAGCTATGGCTACACCTTC. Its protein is CAWGTYSYGYTF.

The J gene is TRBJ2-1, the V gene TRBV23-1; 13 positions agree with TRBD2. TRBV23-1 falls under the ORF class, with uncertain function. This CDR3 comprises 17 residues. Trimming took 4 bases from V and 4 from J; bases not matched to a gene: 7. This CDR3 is CASSLTSGGVLYNEQFF. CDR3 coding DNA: TGCGCCAGCAGTCTTACTAGCGGGGGGGTTCTGTACAATGAGCAGTTCTTC.

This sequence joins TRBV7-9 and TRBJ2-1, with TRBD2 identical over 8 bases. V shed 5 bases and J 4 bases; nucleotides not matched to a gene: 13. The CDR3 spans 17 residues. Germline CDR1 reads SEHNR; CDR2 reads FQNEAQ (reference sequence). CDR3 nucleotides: TGTGCCAGCAGCCCTCGTCCCGGGACTAGGGGATACAATGAGCAGTTCTTC. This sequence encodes CASSPRPGTRGYNEQFF.

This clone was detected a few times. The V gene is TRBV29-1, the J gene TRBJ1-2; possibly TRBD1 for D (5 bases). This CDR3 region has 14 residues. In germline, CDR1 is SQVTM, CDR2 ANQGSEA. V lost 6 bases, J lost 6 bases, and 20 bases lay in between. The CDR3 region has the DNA TGCAGCGTAGTCCCGGGACGCTGGGAAAATGGCTACACCTTC. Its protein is CSVVPGRWENGYTF.

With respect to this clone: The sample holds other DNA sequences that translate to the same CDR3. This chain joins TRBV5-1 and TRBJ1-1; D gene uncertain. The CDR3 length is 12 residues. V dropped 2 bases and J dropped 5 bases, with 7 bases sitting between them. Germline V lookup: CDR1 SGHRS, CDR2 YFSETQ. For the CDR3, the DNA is TGCGCCAGCAGCTTTGGGGATACTGAAGCTTTCTTT. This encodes CASSFGDTEAFF. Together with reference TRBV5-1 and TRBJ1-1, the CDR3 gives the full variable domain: KAGVTQTPRYLIKTRGQQVTLSCSPISGHRSVSWYQQTPGQGLQFLFEYFSETQRNKGNFPGRFSGRQFSNSRSEMNVSTLELGDSALYLCASSFGDTEAFFGQGTRLTVV.

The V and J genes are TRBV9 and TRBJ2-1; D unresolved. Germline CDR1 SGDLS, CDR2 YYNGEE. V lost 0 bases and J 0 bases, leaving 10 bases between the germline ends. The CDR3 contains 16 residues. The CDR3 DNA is TGTGCCAGCAGCGTAGACTACTTGAGCTCCTACAATGAGCAGTTCTTC. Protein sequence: CASSVDYLSSYNEQFF.

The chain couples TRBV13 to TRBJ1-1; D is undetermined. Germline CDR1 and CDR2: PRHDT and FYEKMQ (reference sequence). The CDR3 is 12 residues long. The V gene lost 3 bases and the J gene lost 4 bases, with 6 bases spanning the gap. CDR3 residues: CASSFLRTEAFF. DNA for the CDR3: TGTGCCAGCAGCTTCCTTCGCACTGAAGCTTTCTTT.

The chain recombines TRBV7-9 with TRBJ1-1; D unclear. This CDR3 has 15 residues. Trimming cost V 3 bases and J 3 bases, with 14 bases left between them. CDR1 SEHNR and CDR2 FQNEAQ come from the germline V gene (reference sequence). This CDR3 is CASSFSRSRDTEAFF. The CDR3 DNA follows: TGTGCCAGCAGCTTCAGCAGATCAAGGGACACTGAAGCTTTCTTT.

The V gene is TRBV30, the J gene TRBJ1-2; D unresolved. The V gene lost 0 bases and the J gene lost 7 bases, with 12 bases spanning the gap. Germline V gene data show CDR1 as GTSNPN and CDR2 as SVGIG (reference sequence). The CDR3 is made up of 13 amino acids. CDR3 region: CAWSVTGSVGYTF. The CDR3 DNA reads TGTGCCTGGAGTGTAACCGGGTCCGTTGGCTACACCTTC. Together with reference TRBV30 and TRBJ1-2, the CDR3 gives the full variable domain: SQTIHQWPATLVQPVGSPLSLECTVEGTSNPNLYWYRQAAGRGLQLLFYSVGIGQISSEVPQNLSASRPQDRQFILSSKKLLLSDSGFYLCAWSVTGSVGYTFGSGTRLTVV.

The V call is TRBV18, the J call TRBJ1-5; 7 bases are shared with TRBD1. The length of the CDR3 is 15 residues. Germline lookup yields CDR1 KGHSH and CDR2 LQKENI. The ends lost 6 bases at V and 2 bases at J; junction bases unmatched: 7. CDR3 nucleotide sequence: TGTGCCAGCTCGTTCACAGGGGCTCGCAATCAGCCCCAGCATTTT. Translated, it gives CASSFTGARNQPQHF. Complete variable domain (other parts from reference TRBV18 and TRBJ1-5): NAGVMQNPRHLVRRRGQEARLRCSPMKGHSHVYWYRQLPEEGLKFMVYLQKENIIDESGMPKERFSAEFPKEGPSILRIQQVVRGDSAAYFCASSFTGARNQPQHFGDGTRLSIL.

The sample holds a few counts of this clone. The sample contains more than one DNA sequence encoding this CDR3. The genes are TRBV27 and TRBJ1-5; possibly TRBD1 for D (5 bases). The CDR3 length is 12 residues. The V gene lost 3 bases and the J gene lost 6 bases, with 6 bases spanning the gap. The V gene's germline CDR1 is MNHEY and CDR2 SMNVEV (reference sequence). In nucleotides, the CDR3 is TGTGCCAGCAGTTTTAGGGGTCAGCCCCAGCATTTT. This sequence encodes CASSFRGQPQHF.

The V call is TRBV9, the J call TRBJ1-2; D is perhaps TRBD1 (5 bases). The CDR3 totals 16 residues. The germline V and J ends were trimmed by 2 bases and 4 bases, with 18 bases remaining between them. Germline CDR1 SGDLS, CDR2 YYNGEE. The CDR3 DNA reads TGTGCCAGCAGCGTCACGGATGGGGGTGCGTTCTATGGCTACACCTTC. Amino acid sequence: CASSVTDGGAFYGYTF.

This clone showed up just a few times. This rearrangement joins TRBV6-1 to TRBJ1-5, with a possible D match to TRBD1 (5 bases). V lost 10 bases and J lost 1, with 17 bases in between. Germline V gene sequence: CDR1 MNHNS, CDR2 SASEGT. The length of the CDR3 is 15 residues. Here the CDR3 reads CAIKGFPESNQPQHF. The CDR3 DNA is TGTGCCATTAAGGGGTTCCCGGAGAGCAATCAGCCCCAGCATTTT.

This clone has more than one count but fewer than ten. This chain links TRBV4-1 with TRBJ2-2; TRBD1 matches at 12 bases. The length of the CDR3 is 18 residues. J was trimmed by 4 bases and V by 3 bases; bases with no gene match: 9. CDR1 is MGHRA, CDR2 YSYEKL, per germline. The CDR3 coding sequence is TGCGCCAGCAGCCAGGGGGGACAGGGGGCGCGAGGCACCGGGGAGCTGTTTTTT. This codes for CASSQGGQGARGTGELFF.

CDR3 loop: CASSLSSGGPYEQYF. DNA for the CDR3: TGTGCCAGCAGTTTGTCTAGCGGGGGGCCGTACGAGCAGTACTTC. J is TRBJ2-7 and V is TRBV27, with TRBD2 matching 11 bases. CDR1 is MNHEY, CDR2 SMNVEV, per germline (reference sequence). The CDR3 extends over 15 amino acids. Trimming removed 3 bases from V and 4 bases from J; junction bases left unmatched: 5.